This T cell receptor (beta chain) was captured by sequencing in a study of T-cell reconstitution after alpha-beta-depleted transplantation in children. Preparation of the TCRbeta library was carried out with unique molecular identifiers. TCRdb fed the PCR reads into MiXCR, producing one record per CDR3 protein. The sample lists roughly 350,000 distinct CDR3 sequences; over 9% were seen once. With regard to this clonotype: The junction departs from the called germline gene at one end, perhaps through a read error.

CDR3 length: 15 residues. The germline CDR1 and CDR2 sequences are SGHTA and FQGTGA. V usage is TRBV7-3 and J usage is TRBJ2-1; D remains ambiguous. The source material was PBMCs from the stem cell graft donor, sampled from the stem cell graft. The receptor was derived from a human donor who donated a stem cell graft to a child with acute lymphoblastic leukemia. The CDR3 spells CASSRRLVAHNDQFF. DNA of the CDR3: TGTGCCAGCAGCCGTCGCCTGGTAGCCCACAATGACCAGTTCTTC.